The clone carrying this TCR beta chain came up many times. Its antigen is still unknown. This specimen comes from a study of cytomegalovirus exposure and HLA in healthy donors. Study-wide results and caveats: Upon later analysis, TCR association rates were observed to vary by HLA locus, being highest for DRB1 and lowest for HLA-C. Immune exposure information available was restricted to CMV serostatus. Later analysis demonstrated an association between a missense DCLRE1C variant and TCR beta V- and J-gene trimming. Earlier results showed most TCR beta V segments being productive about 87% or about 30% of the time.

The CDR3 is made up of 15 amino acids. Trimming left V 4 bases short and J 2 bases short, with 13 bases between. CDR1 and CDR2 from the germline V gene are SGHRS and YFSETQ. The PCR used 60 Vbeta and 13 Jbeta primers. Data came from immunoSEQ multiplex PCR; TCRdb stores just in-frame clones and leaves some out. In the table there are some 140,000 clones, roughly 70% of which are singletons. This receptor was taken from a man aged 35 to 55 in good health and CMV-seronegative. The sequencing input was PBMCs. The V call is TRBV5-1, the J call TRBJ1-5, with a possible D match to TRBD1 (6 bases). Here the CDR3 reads CASSPTAGGNQPQHF. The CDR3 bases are TGCGCCAGCAGCCCGACGGCAGGGGGCAATCAGCCCCAGCATTTT.